These 18 T cell receptor beta chains share one sample of origin, sequenced in a study of T cells in Graves' hyperthyroidism and ophthalmopathy. Template material for amplifying TCR beta CDR3 regions consisted of RNA transcripts. Carried out on the TCR CDR3, a first-round RT-PCR used the HTBI primer set. Each CDR3 protein gets one entry after TCRdb re-called the multiplex PCR reads with MiXCR. The top ten clones hold around 17% of a sample with more than 500,000 distinct CDR3 sequences, 40% to 55% of them seen once. The sample consisted of peripheral blood or thyroid tissue (not recorded which). The receptors shown here come from an adult woman with Graves' disease, either hyperthyroidism or ophthalmopathy (not recorded which).

In this sample, this clonotype is medium-sized. J is TRBJ1-2 and V is TRBV11-1, with 10 bases fitting TRBD1. The CDR3 is 13 residues long. Germline CDR1 reads SGHAT; CDR2 reads FQDESV (reference sequence). V lost 6 bases to trimming and J lost 6 bases; unmatched junction nucleotides: 4. The CDR3 region is CASSGQGVNGYTF. Written as DNA, the CDR3 is TGTGCCAGCAGTGGACAGGGGGTGAATGGCTACACCTTC.

The V call is TRBV7-6, the J call TRBJ2-1, with 11 bases aligning to TRBD2. V shed 4 bases and J 5 bases; nucleotides not matched to a gene: 7. Germline V lookup: CDR1 SGHVS, CDR2 FNYEAQ. The CDR3 has 16 amino acids. The CDR3 reads CASSSVAGGPDNEQFF. DNA for the CDR3: TGTGCCAGCAGCTCAGTAGCGGGAGGGCCGGACAATGAGCAGTTCTTC.

The chain has TRBV15 and TRBJ2-5; D perhaps matches TRBD2 (6 bases). The germline V gene encodes CDR1 LNHNV and CDR2 YYDKDF (reference sequence). This CDR3 has 14 amino acids. Trimming removed 5 bases from V and 4 bases from J, with 14 bases in between. CDR3 DNA sequence: TGTGCCACCAGCGGAGGGATTCGGGGAGAGACCCAGTACTTC. Its protein product is CATSGGIRGETQYF.

The chain recombines TRBV10-3 with TRBJ2-5; D is uncertain. V was clipped by 6 bases and J by 5 bases, with 19 bases between them. Per germline, CDR1 ENHRY and CDR2 SYGVKD. The CDR3 runs to 15 residues. CDR3 bases: TGTGCCATCAGCTATGACTCAGGCCCAGTGGAGACCCAGTACTTC. Translation: CAISYDSGPVETQYF.

This clonotype was detected many times. The chain is built from TRBV7-6 and TRBJ1-5, with 12 bases that match TRBD1. CDR1 and CDR2 (germline): SGHVS, FNYEAQ. V was clipped by 1 base and J by 5 bases; unmatched bases: 6. The CDR3 has 17 residues. CDR3 region: CASSLDPGTGGDQPQHF. The CDR3 DNA follows: TGTGCCAGCAGCTTAGACCCCGGGACAGGGGGCGATCAGCCCCAGCATTTT.

In its sample, this clonotype was seen once. The junction departs from germline at one end; a sequencing error may be responsible. The rearrangement uses TRBV24-1 and TRBJ1-5; no clear D gene. CDR1 and CDR2 (germline): KGHDR, SFDVKD. The CDR3 spans 11 residues. The CDR3 DNA follows: TGTGCCACCAGTGATACCCGGGAATGGAATTTT. Translation gives CATSDTREWNF.

This clonotype was detected a few times. The gene calls are TRBV4-1 and TRBJ2-7; D is possibly TRBD2 (5 bases). Germline CDR1 is MGHRA and CDR2 is YSYEKL. The ends were cut back, 6 bases at V and 7 bases at J, with 28 bases in the middle. This CDR3 contains 17 residues. DNA of the CDR3: TGCGCCAGCAGAAGGGTAGGCGGGCCCCACCGGGAAGGAGAGCAGTACTTC. Translation: CASRRVGGPHREGEQYF.

This clonotype has ten or more counts. V usage is TRBV19 and J usage is TRBJ2-2, with 9 bases identical to TRBD1. The CDR3 sequence is 16 residues long. Per germline, CDR1 LNHDA and CDR2 SQIVND (reference sequence). The V segment lost 5 bases and the J segment 7 bases; nucleotides outside the gene matches: 11. CDR3: CASSPNRGRRVGELFF. In DNA, the CDR3 is TGTGCCAGTAGTCCAAACAGGGGGCGACGGGTCGGGGAGCTGTTTTTT.

Many counts were recorded for this clonotype. Compared with germline, one end of the junction differs, possibly owing to a read error. The chain recombines TRBV29-1 with TRBJ1-2, with D perhaps TRBD1 (6 bases). The V gene's germline CDR1 is SQVTM and CDR2 ANQGSEA. The CDR3 runs to 11 residues. The CDR3, as DNA: TGCAGCGTTGAAGGCGGAAGGGACAACCACTTC. It codes for CSVEGGRDNHF.

This clonotype has a count of ten or more. This rearrangement joins TRBV20-1 to TRBJ1-1; 9 nucleotides line up with TRBD1. Germline V gives CDR1 DFQATT, CDR2 SNEGSKA (reference sequence). The CDR3 totals 16 residues. J gave up 5 bases and V 6 bases, and 16 bases lay outside the gene matches. The CDR3 DNA reads TGCAGTGCCACCGGGGGCTGGTGGACAGGGGAGACTGAAGCTTTCTTT. This sequence encodes CSATGGWWTGETEAFF.

At least ten counts were recorded for this clonotype. This chain joins TRBV7-2 and TRBJ2-2, with D perhaps being TRBD1 or TRBD2 (5 bases each). In germline, CDR1 is SGHTA, CDR2 FQGNSA. The CDR3 has 16 amino acids. Between the trimmed V and J ends, which lost 10 bases and 2 bases, there was a span of 20 bases. CDR3 region: CATGTDRRINTGELFF. The CDR3 DNA reads as TGTGCCACCGGGACGGACCGACGAATCAACACCGGGGAGCTGTTTTTT.

This clonotype was picked up a small number of times. V gene TRBV19 combines with J gene TRBJ1-1, with a tentative D call TRBD1 (5 bases). The germline CDR1 and CDR2 sequences are LNHDA and SQIVND (reference sequence). Trimming removed 6 bases from V and 2 bases from J, with 10 bases in between. The CDR3 has 13 amino acids. CDR3 in amino acids: CASRTRGNTEAFF. Here the CDR3 DNA reads TGTGCCAGTAGGACGAGGGGAAACACTGAAGCTTTCTTT.

This clonotype was seen many times. The gene calls are TRBV10-2 and TRBJ2-5; possibly TRBD2 for D (5 bases). The germline V gene encodes CDR1 WSHSY and CDR2 SAAADI. Trimming pared 2 bases from V and 4 bases from J, leaving 17 bases between. The CDR3 totals 16 residues. The CDR3 spells CASSEGPGGSGETQYF. The CDR3 coding sequence is TGCGCCAGCAGTGAGGGGCCTGGCGGGTCGGGAGAGACCCAGTACTTC.

This clonotype has ten or more counts. The CDR3 coding sequence is TGTGCCAGCAGCATCCGACAGCTTACGACACAAGAGACCCAGTACTTC. It translates to CASSIRQLTTQETQYF. The chain carries TRBV7-9 and TRBJ2-5; D may be TRBD1 (5 bases). CDR3 length: 16 residues. Germline-derived CDR1 and CDR2 are SEHNR and FQNEAQ (reference sequence). Trimming stripped 5 bases from V and 2 bases from J, with 18 bases between.

This clonotype was observed at least ten times. The genes are TRBV12-3 or TRBV12-4 and TRBJ2-5; D is uncertain. The CDR3 loop spans 13 amino acids. Trimming took 8 bases from V and 0 from J, leaving 10 bases between them. Written as DNA, the CDR3 is TGTGCCAGCCGAACTCTAGACCAAGAGACCCAGTACTTC. This gives the protein CASRTLDQETQYF.

The chain couples TRBV4-1 to TRBJ1-1, with a weak D call TRBD1 (5 bases). CDR3 length equals 13 residues. Deletions cut 4 bases from V and 7 bases from J, with 13 bases between. Germline V CDR1 and CDR2: MGHRA, YSYEKL. The CDR3 is CASSLGGSDEAFF. The DNA for the CDR3 is TGCGCCAGCAGCCTCGGGGGAAGTGATGAAGCTTTCTTT.

The genes are TRBV20-1 and TRBJ2-5; D gene uncertain. Trimming pared 3 bases from V and 4 bases from J, leaving 9 bases between. Per germline, CDR1 DFQATT and CDR2 SNEGSKA (reference sequence). The CDR3 has 12 amino acids. The CDR3 coding sequence is TGCAGTGCTAGTCTCACGATAGAGACCCAGTACTTC. Translation: CSASLTIETQYF.

Many counts were recorded for this clonotype. The chain recombines TRBV19 with TRBJ1-3; D unclear. Germline V gives CDR1 LNHDA, CDR2 SQIVND (reference sequence). The CDR3 has 16 amino acids. Deletions cut 3 bases from V and 0 bases from J, with 12 bases between. The CDR3 protein is CASSIARANSGNTIYF. The CDR3 DNA follows: TGTGCCAGTAGTATCGCGAGGGCCAACTCTGGAAACACCATATATTTT. The entire variable domain, with the rest obtained from reference TRBV19 and TRBJ1-3, is as follows: DGGITQSPKYLFRKEGQNVTLSCEQNLNHDAMYWYRQDPGQGLRLIYYSQIVNDFQKGDIAEGYSVSREKKESFPLTVTSAQKNPTAFYLCASSIARANSGNTIYFGEGSWLTVV.